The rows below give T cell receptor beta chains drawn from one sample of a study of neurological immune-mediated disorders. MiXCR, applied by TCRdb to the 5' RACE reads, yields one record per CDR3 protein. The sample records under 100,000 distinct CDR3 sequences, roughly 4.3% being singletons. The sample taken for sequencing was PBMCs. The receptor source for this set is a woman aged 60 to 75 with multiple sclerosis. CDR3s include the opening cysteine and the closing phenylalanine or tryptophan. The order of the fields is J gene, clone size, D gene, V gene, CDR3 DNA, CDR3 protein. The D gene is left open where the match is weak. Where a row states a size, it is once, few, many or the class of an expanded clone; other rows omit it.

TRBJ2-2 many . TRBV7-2 TGTGCCAGCCTACGGATGAACACCGGGGAGCTGTTTTTT CASLRMNTGELFF
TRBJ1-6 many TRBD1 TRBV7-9 TGTGCCAGCAGCTTAGGGGACAGCGGTTCACCCCTCCACTTT CASSLGDSGSPLHF
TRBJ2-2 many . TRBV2 TGTGCCAGCAGTGGCTACAGGGCGCCGAACACCGGGGAGCTGTTTTTT CASSGYRAPNTGELFF
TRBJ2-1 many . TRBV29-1 TGCAGCACCCGATTAGGAGCCTCCTACAATGAGCAGTTCTTC CSTRLGASYNEQFF
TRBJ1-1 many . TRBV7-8 TGTGCCAGCAGCTTAGCGATTAGGGGCACTGAAGCTTTCTTT CASSLAIRGTEAFF
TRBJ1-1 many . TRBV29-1 TGCAGCACATACAGGGACATGAACACTGAAGCTTTCTTT CSTYRDMNTEAFF
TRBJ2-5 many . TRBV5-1 TGCGCCAGCAGCTTGGGAGGAACCCAACAAGAGACCCAGTACTTC CASSLGGTQQETQYF
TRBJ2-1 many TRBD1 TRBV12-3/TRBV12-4 TGTGCCAGCAGGCGGGGACAGGGTGGGATCTACAATGAGCAGTTCTTC CASRRGQGGIYNEQFF
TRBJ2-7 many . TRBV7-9 TGTGCCAGCAGCTTACAACGGCGGGGCTACGAGCAGTACTTC CASSLQRRGYEQYF
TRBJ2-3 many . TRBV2 TGTGCCAGCAGTGGAGGGACTGCAAGCACAGATACGCAGTATTTT CASSGGTASTDTQYF
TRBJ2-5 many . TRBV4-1 TGCGCCAGCAGCCAAGACGGGACAGCGGGCGAGACCCAGTACTTC CASSQDGTAGETQYF
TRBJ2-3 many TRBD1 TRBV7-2 TGTGCCAGCAGCTTAGGAGGGGGAGGACAGGGAGGATCTCCTACGCAGTATTTT CASSLGGGGQGGSPTQYF
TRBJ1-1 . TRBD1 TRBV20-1 TGCAGTACTAGAGGTCCCCAGGGGGGAATGGACACTGAAGCTTTCTTT CSTRGPQGGMDTEAFF
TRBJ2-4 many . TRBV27 TGTGCCAGCAGTTCCTTTCAGGGGAAGGGGACCAAAAACATTCAGTACTTC CASSSFQGKGTKNIQYF
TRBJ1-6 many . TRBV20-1 TGCAGTGCTCCACGAAGTCGGGGCTCCTATAATTCACCCCTCCACTTT CSAPRSRGSYNSPLHF
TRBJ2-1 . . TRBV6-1 TGTGCCAGCAGGGAATTAGGCGTGCCTTATGAGCAGTTCTTC CASRELGVPYEQFF
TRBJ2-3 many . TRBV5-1 TGCGCCAGCAGCTTGGAGGGACGTTGGGTCACAGATACGCAGTATTTT CASSLEGRWVTDTQYF
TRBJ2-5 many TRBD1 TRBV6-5 TGTGCCAGCAGTCCCCGACAGGGAAGAGGAGAGACCCAGTACTTC CASSPRQGRGETQYF
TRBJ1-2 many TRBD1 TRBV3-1 TGTGCCAGCAGGCAGACCGGGACAGGCGCTGGGGGCTACACCTTC CASRQTGTGAGGYTF
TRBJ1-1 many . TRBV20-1 TGCAGTGCTAAGGTATCGGGGAAGAGTGAGTCCACTGAAGCTTTCTTT CSAKVSGKSESTEAFF
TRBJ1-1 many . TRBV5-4 TGTGCCAGCAGCTTTGGCCAGGGGAACACTGAAGCTTTCTTT CASSFGQGNTEAFF
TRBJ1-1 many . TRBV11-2 TGTGCCAGCTGCTTAAACACTGAAGCTTTCTTT CASCLNTEAFF
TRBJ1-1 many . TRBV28 TGTGCCAGCAGTCCCCGGCCCTTGAACACTGAAGCTTTCTTT CASSPRPLNTEAFF
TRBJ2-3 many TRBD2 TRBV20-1 TGCAGTGCTAGTAAGCGGGGGGAGGATACGCAGTATTTT CSASKRGEDTQYF
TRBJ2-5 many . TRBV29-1 TGCAGCGTTGAACTGATCCAGGAGACCCAGTACTTC CSVELIQETQYF
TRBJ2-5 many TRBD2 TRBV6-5 TGTGCCAGCAAGGCGAGCGGGGGGCGTTTAGAGACCCAGTACTTC CASKASGGRLETQYF
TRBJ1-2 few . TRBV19 TGTGCCAGTAGTGAGGGGCAGGGGAAGAAGGATGGCTACACCTTC CASSEGQGKKDGYTF
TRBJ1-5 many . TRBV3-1 TGTGCCAGCAGCCCATCCATTAGCAATCAGCCCCAGCATTTT CASSPSISNQPQHF
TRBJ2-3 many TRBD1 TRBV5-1 TGCGCCAGCAGCTTGCGCGGACAGGCCACTACAGCTAGCACAGATACGCAGTATTTT CASSLRGQATTASTDTQYF
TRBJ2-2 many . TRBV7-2 TGTGCCAGCAGCCTAAGCAGAACCGGGGAGCTGTTTTTT CASSLSRTGELFF
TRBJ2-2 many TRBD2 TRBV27 TGTGCCAGCAGTTTATTCGGGCTAGCGGGGGGCCCGAACACCGGGGAGCTGTTTTTT CASSLFGLAGGPNTGELFF
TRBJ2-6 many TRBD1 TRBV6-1 TGTGCCAGCAGTGAATGGCAGGGGGCAGGTGGGGCCAACGTCCTGACTTTC CASSEWQGAGGANVLTF
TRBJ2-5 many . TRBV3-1 TGTGCCAGCAGCCGAACAGGGTTGGAAGAGACCCAGTACTTC CASSRTGLEETQYF
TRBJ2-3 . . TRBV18 TGTGCCAGCTCACCATATCAGGCAGATACGCAGTATTTT CASSPYQADTQYF
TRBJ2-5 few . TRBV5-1 TGCGCCAGCAGCTTGCAGTCGGAAGAGACCCAGTACTTC CASSLQSEETQYF
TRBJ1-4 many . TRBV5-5 TGTGCCAGCAGCCTCGCCTTGACAACTAATGAAAAACTGTTTTTT CASSLALTTNEKLFF
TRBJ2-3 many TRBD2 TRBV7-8 TGTGCCAGCGGGCGGGGGGCTCCCACAGATACGCAGTATTTT CASGRGAPTDTQYF
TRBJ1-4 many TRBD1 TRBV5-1 TGCGCCAGCAGCCCCTTTGAGGGGGCGAATGAAAAACTGTTTTTT CASSPFEGANEKLFF
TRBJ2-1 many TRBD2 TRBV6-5 TGTGCCAGCAGTTACTCCACTAGCGGCAACAATGAGCAGTTCTTC CASSYSTSGNNEQFF
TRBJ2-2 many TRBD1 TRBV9 TGTGCCAGCAGCGGTCCCGGGACAGTTACCGGGGAGCTGTTTTTT CASSGPGTVTGELFF
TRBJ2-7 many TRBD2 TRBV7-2 TGTGCCAGCAGCTTAAGCGGGGGGGAGTACGAGCAGTACTTC CASSLSGGEYEQYF
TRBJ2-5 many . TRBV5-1 TGCGCCACTCGAGACAATCCCCCCCAAGAGACCCAGTACTTC CATRDNPPQETQYF
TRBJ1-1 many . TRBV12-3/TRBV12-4 TGTGCCAGCAGTTTAGCTCCCGGACGAGCTTTCTTT CASSLAPGRAFF
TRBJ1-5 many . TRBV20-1 TGCAGTGCTTCACCTGGGGGGGATCAGCCCCAGCATTTT CSASPGGDQPQHF
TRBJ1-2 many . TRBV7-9 TGTGCCAGCAGCTTTTCCCAGGCTGAGGGCTACACCTTC CASSFSQAEGYTF
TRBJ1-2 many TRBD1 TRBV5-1 TGCGCCAGCAGCTTCGACACTACAGGGGGCCGGTATGGCTACACCTTC CASSFDTTGGRYGYTF
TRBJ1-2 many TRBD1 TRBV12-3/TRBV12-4 TGTGCCAGCAGATCCGGGACAGGGCCGGCCTATGGCTACACCTTC CASRSGTGPAYGYTF
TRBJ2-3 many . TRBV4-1 TGCGCCAGCAGCCAAGATCTCCCGGGGGCTGGCACAGATACGCAGTATTTT CASSQDLPGAGTDTQYF
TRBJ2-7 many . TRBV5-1 TGCGCCAGCACCAACCCAGGCGCTAGCTCCTACGAGCAGTACTTC CASTNPGASSYEQYF